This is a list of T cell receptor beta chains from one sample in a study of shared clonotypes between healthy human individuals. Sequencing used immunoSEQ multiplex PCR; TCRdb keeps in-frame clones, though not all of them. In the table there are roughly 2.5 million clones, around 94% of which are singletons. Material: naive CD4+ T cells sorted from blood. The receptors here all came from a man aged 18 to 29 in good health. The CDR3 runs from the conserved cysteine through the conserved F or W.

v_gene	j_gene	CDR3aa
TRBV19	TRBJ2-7	CATATGSSYEQYF
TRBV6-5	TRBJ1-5	CASTRDPGNQPQHF
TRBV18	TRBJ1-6	CASSPIQGGGGSPLHF
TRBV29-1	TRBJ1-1	CSISTVLNTEAFF
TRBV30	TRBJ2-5	CAWSGGLGRQETQYF
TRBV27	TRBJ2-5	CASSLREDGTQYF
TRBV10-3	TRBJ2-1	CAISSPSTTYNEQFF
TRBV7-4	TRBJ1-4	CASTSGVRNEKLFF
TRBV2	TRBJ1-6	CASSERAGSSYNSPLHF
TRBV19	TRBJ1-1	CASRSTGTNGAFF
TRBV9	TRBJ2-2	CASSSSGGRTGELFF
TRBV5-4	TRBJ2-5	CASSLEGGVTETQYF
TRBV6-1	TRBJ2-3	CASSVDGPSTDTQYF
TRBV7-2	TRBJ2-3	CASSLVGGLAEITDTQYF
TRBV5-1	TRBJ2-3	CASGTLSGGADTQYF
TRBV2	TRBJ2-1	CASSERSGGHYNEQFF